Listed below are T cell receptor beta chains from one sample, sequenced in a study of control samples from healthy donors and cancer patients. The assay was immunoSEQ multiplex PCR, and TCRdb's table has in-frame clones only and misses some. This table has about 110,000 clones, 70% to 85% appearing once. What was sequenced was blood. These receptors were taken from a man between 18 and 35 years old in good health. Both conserved end residues are part of each CDR3. D genes are given only for firm matches. Only part of the rows carry a size: once, few, many, or a class if the clone is expanded.

TGTGCCAGCAGCGATCATGGGGGCGGTCGTGAAGCTTTCTTT | CASSDHGGGREAFF | TRBJ1-1 | TRBV9 | - | -
TGCGCCAGCAGCTTGATTCCGGCTAGCGGGCAAGAGACCCAGTACTTC | CASSLIPASGQETQYF | TRBJ2-5 | TRBV5-1 | TRBD2 | -
TGTGCCTTGCGACAGGGAGGGAATAATTCACCCCTCCACTTT | CALRQGGNNSPLHF | TRBJ1-6 | TRBV30 | TRBD1 | few
TGTGCCAGCAGTTTCGGGGGGTATACTGAAGCTTTCTTT | CASSFGGYTEAFF | TRBJ1-1 | TRBV12-3/TRBV12-4 | - | -
TGTGCCAGCACCCGGGACAGAATGAACACTGAAGCTTTCTTT | CASTRDRMNTEAFF | TRBJ1-1 | TRBV27 | TRBD1 | -
TGTGCCAGCAGCTTAGCGGGGACAGGGGGCACAGATACGCAGTATTTT | CASSLAGTGGTDTQYF | TRBJ2-3 | TRBV13 | TRBD1 | -
TGTGCCAGCAGCCGGGAGGCGGGCAGCAGGAACGAGCAGTACTTC | CASSREAGSRNEQYF | TRBJ2-7 | TRBV9 | TRBD2 | -
TGTGCCAGCTCAGCAAGGACGGTCGATAATGAAAAACTGTTTTTT | CASSARTVDNEKLFF | TRBJ1-4 | TRBV18 | - | -
TGTGCCAGTAGTATTTTTGTTTCTCGCTATGGCTACACCTTC | CASSIFVSRYGYTF | TRBJ1-2 | TRBV19 | - | -
TGTGCCAGCAGCCAAGGAAGCGGGGGGGGAGATACGCAGTATTTT | CASSQGSGGGDTQYF | TRBJ2-3 | TRBV3-1/TRBV3-2 | TRBD2 | -
TGTGCCAGCAGCCCAGGGGTCACCAATCAGCCCCAGCATTTT | CASSPGVTNQPQHF | TRBJ1-5 | TRBV9 | - | once
TGTGCCAGTAGATCGGGGCAGGTGGTGAATCAGCCCCAGCATTTT | CASRSGQVVNQPQHF | TRBJ1-5 | TRBV19 | - | few
TGTGCCAGCAACCTGGGAGGGGCCGTGAGCGAGCAGTACTTC | CASNLGGAVSEQYF | TRBJ2-7 | TRBV28 | TRBD2 | -
TGTGCCAGTAGACATCAACCGAGGGATACGCAGTATTTT | CASRHQPRDTQYF | TRBJ2-3 | TRBV19 | - | -
TGTGCCACCAGCCATCCCGGGACAGTCACAGATACGCAGTATTTT | CATSHPGTVTDTQYF | TRBJ2-3 | TRBV24-1 | TRBD1 | -
TGTGCCTGGAGGTTTTACGGGGCTGAGCAGTTCTTC | CAWRFYGAEQFF | TRBJ2-1 | TRBV30 | - | few
TGTGCCAGCAGCCCGGACAGGTCCGGGAGCTATGGCTACACCTTC | CASSPDRSGSYGYTF | TRBJ1-2 | TRBV5-4 | TRBD1 | -
TGTGCCAGCTCGCCGGGACTAGAGAATGAGCAGTTCTTC | CASSPGLENEQFF | TRBJ2-1 | TRBV18 | TRBD2 | -
TGTGCCAGCAGCTCCAATGGGGGTAGCTCCTACAATGAGCAGTTCTTC | CASSSNGGSSYNEQFF | TRBJ2-1 | TRBV7-9 | - | -
TGTGCCACCAATGATGGGCAGGGGGTTCGATCACCCCTCCACTTT | CATNDGQGVRSPLHF | TRBJ1-6 | TRBV2 | TRBD1 | -
TGCGCCAGCAGCTTGGGGACAGGTATGAACACTGAAGCTTTCTTT | CASSLGTGMNTEAFF | TRBJ1-1 | TRBV5-1 | TRBD1 | -
TGTGCCAGCTCACTCGCGGACTCCCTGACCTACAATGAGCAGTTCTTC | CASSLADSLTYNEQFF | TRBJ2-1 | TRBV18 | - | -
TGTGCCAGCGGGCAGGGTAGAGCTAATGAAAAACTGTTTTTT | CASGQGRANEKLFF | TRBJ1-4 | TRBV6-6 | - | -
TGTGCCAGCAGTTCCGGGCTACTCTACGAGCAGTACTTC | CASSSGLLYEQYF | TRBJ2-7 | TRBV27 | - | -
TGTGCCAGCAGCTTCATGGACATCCCGAACACCGGGGAGCTGTTTTTT | CASSFMDIPNTGELFF | TRBJ2-2 | TRBV11-2 | - | -
TGTGCCAGCAGCTGGGGGACAGGGATCCCCTACAATGAGCAGTTCTTC | CASSWGTGIPYNEQFF | TRBJ2-1 | TRBV5-6 | TRBD1 | -
TGTGCCAGCAGTTCGGCAGGGCATGAGCAGTTCTTC | CASSSAGHEQFF | TRBJ2-1 | TRBV27 | - | -
TGTGCCACCAGTGAGGACGGGACAGATACGCAGTATTTT | CATSEDGTDTQYF | TRBJ2-3 | TRBV24-1 | - | -
TGTGCCACCAGCAGAGATCGGGCTAGCGGGGGCCCAAGCACAGATACGCAGTATTTT | CATSRDRASGGPSTDTQYF | TRBJ2-3 | TRBV15 | TRBD2 | -
TGTGCCAGTAGGTATGGGGGGGCAGATACGCAGTATTTT | CASRYGGADTQYF | TRBJ2-3 | TRBV19 | TRBD2 | -
TGCGCCAGCAGCCAAGTCCCCTTCACAGATACGCAGTATTTT | CASSQVPFTDTQYF | TRBJ2-3 | TRBV4-3 | - | -
TGCGCCAGCAGCTTGGGAACAGGGGGAAGGTTTTACGAGCAGTACTTC | CASSLGTGGRFYEQYF | TRBJ2-7 | TRBV5-1 | TRBD1 | -
TGTGCCAGCAGTCCATACACAGATACGCAGTATTTT | CASSPYTDTQYF | TRBJ2-3 | TRBV27 | - | once
TGTGCCAGCAGTGAACGGACTAGCGGGGCAATTATAACCGGGAAGCTGTTTTTT | CASSERTSGAIITGKLFF | TRBJ2-2 | TRBV25-1 | TRBD2 | -
TGTGCCAGCACGGGCCTAGCGACAGAGACCCAGTACTTC | CASTGLATETQYF | TRBJ2-5 | TRBV2 | - | -
TGTGCCAGCAGCGTACAAGGATCAACTAATGAAAAACTGTTTTTT | CASSVQGSTNEKLFF | TRBJ1-4 | TRBV7-2 | - | -
TGTGCCAGCAGTTTGGTGGGGGAAGCTATACTAGAGACCCAGTACTTC | CASSLVGEAILETQYF | TRBJ2-5 | TRBV28 | - | -
TGTGCCAGCAGTTACTCCGGGGAGAAAGTGACAGATACGCAGTATTTT | CASSYSGEKVTDTQYF | TRBJ2-3 | TRBV6-2/TRBV6-3 | - | -
TGTGCCAGCAGCGCCGGGCCCGGGGGGAGAGAGACCCAGTACTTC | CASSAGPGGRETQYF | TRBJ2-5 | TRBV9 | TRBD2 | few
TGTGCCAGCAGCTTAGCACAGGGCGGAGAAGAGACCCAGTACTTC | CASSLAQGGEETQYF | TRBJ2-5 | TRBV7-7 | - | -
TGTGCCACAGGGCAAGGTGCCCCTGGCTACACCTTC | CATGQGAPGYTF | TRBJ1-2 | TRBV10-3 | - | -
TGTGCCAGCAGCTTAGTCGGGGCTATCAATGAGCAGTTCTTC | CASSLVGAINEQFF | TRBJ2-1 | TRBV11-2 | - | -
TGTGCCACCAGTGATTTGATGGGAATTCGGGCTTTCTTT | CATSDLMGIRAFF | TRBJ1-1 | TRBV24-1 | - | many
TGTGCCAGCAGTGAGCGAAGGGGGAGTAATTCACCCCTCCACTTT | CASSERRGSNSPLHF | TRBJ1-6 | TRBV2 | - | many
TGCGCCAGCAGCCCCGGACAGGGAGCTTATGGCTACACCTTC | CASSPGQGAYGYTF | TRBJ1-2 | TRBV5-1 | TRBD1 | once
TGTGCCAGCAGCTCATCAAGGGCGAACACTGAAGCTTTCTTT | CASSSSRANTEAFF | TRBJ1-1 | TRBV5-8 | - | -
TGTGCCAGCAGACCCTTTGGGGGCGGCTATGGCTACACCTTC | CASRPFGGGYGYTF | TRBJ1-2 | TRBV28 | - | -
TGTGCCAGCAGCTTGGAAGGGGTTCCAGATACGCAGTATTTT | CASSLEGVPDTQYF | TRBJ2-3 | TRBV5-4 | - | -
TGCAGCGTTGAAGATGAGACAGGGTCATCGGATGGCTACACCTTC | CSVEDETGSSDGYTF | TRBJ1-2 | TRBV29-1 | TRBD1 | -
TGTGCCACCAGCAGGGGAGACTCTGGAAACACCATATATTTT | CATSRGDSGNTIYF | TRBJ1-3 | TRBV15 | - | -
TGCGCCAGCAGCCACCTCCTGGAGGACTCTGGAAACACCATATATTTT | CASSHLLEDSGNTIYF | TRBJ1-3 | TRBV4-3 | - | many
TGCGCCAGCAGCTGGGTTGGAGTCAATGAGCAGTTCTTC | CASSWVGVNEQFF | TRBJ2-1 | TRBV5-1 | - | -
TGTGCCAGCAGCTTGGGAAGGGGCAATCAGCCCCAGCATTTT | CASSLGRGNQPQHF | TRBJ1-5 | TRBV11-2 | - | -
TGTGCCAGCTTCCCTTATCAGTTGAACACTGAAGCTTTCTTT | CASFPYQLNTEAFF | TRBJ1-1 | TRBV28 | - | once
TGTGCCAGCAGAGCTGGGGAGACCACTGAAGCTTTCTTT | CASRAGETTEAFF | TRBJ1-1 | TRBV2 | - | -